This T cell receptor beta chain was sequenced in a study of immune heterogeneity within non-small cell lung tumors. CDR3 of TCR beta was amplified by multiplex PCR that used 32 V and 13 J primers. Each CDR3 protein gets one entry after TCRdb re-called the multiplex PCR reads with MiXCR. This table has roughly 14,000 distinct CDR3 sequences, 25% to 35% appearing once. This clonotype was seen only a few times. The starting template was genomic DNA from bulk tumor, roughly 650 ng per sample. Several widely spaced biopsies per primary tumor were taken during surgery. Each patient presented with untreated, newly diagnosed non-small cell lung cancer and received curative surgery. Trimming took off 1 base at V and 2 bases at J, with 15 bases between the two ends. This CDR3 has 16 residues. The germline V gene encodes CDR1 SGHRS and CDR2 YFSETQ.

The rearrangement joins TRBV5-1 to TRBJ2-5, with D unclear. Sequencing used lung tumor tissue. The clonotype comes from a man aged 35-49 years with non-small cell lung cancer. CDR3 bases: TGCGCCAGCAGCTTGTCGCCCGCCCGTTCTCAAGAGACCCAGTACTTC. It codes for CASSLSPARSQETQYF.